The clone carrying this TCR beta chain was observed many times. Its antigen is not identified. The junction had 10 bases not matched to a gene; V was cut back by 5 bases and J by 8 bases. Germline V gene lookup returns CDR1 DFQATT and CDR2 SNEGSKA (reference sequence). There are 15 residues in the CDR3. This record belongs to a study of early T cells in non-severe SARS-CoV-2 infection. Looking at the study overall: RNA in bulk from unsorted whole blood was sequenced, and chains were unpaired. Findings of the study overall: In VDJdb matching, anti-spike CD8 responses were favored while private and CD4 specificities went missing.

Tagging with unique molecular identifiers was applied to individual cDNA molecules. TCRdb re-called the 5' RACE reads through MiXCR, storing one row per CDR3 protein. Counted here are fewer than 35,000 distinct CDR3 sequences, under 7.5% occurring once; the ten biggest clones make up about 3%. This clonotype originated in an adult who was a healthcare worker with PCR-confirmed SARS-CoV-2 infection or an uninfected control (not recorded which). J is TRBJ2-1 and V is TRBV20-1, with TRBD2 matching over 12 bases. Material for sequencing was whole blood. The CDR3 DNA reads as TGCAGTGCTGGACAGACTAGCGGGAGTTTTTATGAGCAGTTCTTC. Translation gives CSAGQTSGSFYEQFF.